The T cell receptor (beta chain) under discussion was sequenced for a study of T cell repertoires in cytomegalovirus infection (dated by TCRdb to between 2019 and 2020). About the investigation overall: Recently identified HLA-C-restricted CMV epitopes, whose presentation resists viral immunomodulation, were targeted by peptide stimulations together with well-studied HLA-B-restricted epitopes. Donor HLA type was relevant to the analysis, because carriage of CMV infection together with the matching HLA type was indicated by public TCR beta signatures. Here is what the overall study found, with its caveats: Cumulative frequency of public TCR beta family members discriminated carriers of CMV infection plus the relevant HLA type in this cohort and an independent roughly 340-donor cohort. The ex vivo response was dominated by HLA-C-restricted CMV-specific TCR beta clonotypes, and the single most frequent clonotype in two of eight donors was supplied by these HLA-C-restricted clonotypes.

Sequenced on an Illumina HiSeq 1500. In TCRdb, the public reads were trimmed at Q25 with fastp and aligned with MiXCR, with productive beta chains retained. Entries that share a CDR3 protein sequence are merged under the most common genes and DNA. The table for this sample lists about 470,000 distinct CDR3 sequences; more than 40% of them were counted only once. The leading ten clones occupy about 39% of the sample. What the treatment or condition label conveys for this sample: in vitro stimulation with specific CMV peptide epitopes to enrich CMV-specific T cells. On this clonotype: Its cognate antigen has yet to be identified. The record has no base qualities; no much larger clone is one base away.

The sequenced sample was cultured PBMCs, obtained from culture after CMV antigen stimulation. The clonotype was recovered from a human donor in good health (CMV status not recorded). Some clones in this sample may be carry-over from other donors' samples.

This receptor has the CDR3 CASNPDPIAGGGTGELFF. In nucleotide form, the sequence is TGTGCCAGCAATCCAGACCCCATCGCGGGAGGTGGCACCGGGGAGCTGTTTTTT. The sequence links TRBV6-5 to TRBJ2-2, and 8 junction bases match TRBD2. At the junction V is shortened by 7 bases and J by 4 bases; bases outside the gene matches: 17. CDR1 MNHEY and CDR2 SVGAGI are derived from the germline V gene. The CDR3 contains 18 residues, cysteine and phenylalanine counted. Left in the record is the CDR3 DNA by itself, 54 bases read in frame from the first base.